These 29 T cell receptor beta chains originate from one sample sequenced in a study of graft-versus-host responses after intestinal transplantation. Data came from immunoSEQ multiplex PCR; TCRdb stores just in-frame clones and leaves some out. The sample has 90,000 to 120,000 clones; less than 90% are singletons. The antigens these receptors bind are not known. The sample consisted of unstimulated CD4+ T cells sorted from spleen or lymph node cells, taken before intestinal transplant. The receptor set was obtained from a human donor who received an intestinal transplant.

The chain carries TRBV4-1 and TRBJ2-2, with D perhaps matching TRBD2 (6 bases). The germline V gene encodes CDR1 MGHRA and CDR2 YSYEKL. This CDR3 contains 13 residues. With 11 bases removed from V and 2 bases from J, the gap between germline ends came to 12 bases. The CDR3 reads CAARDSNTGELFF. The DNA of the CDR3 is TGCGCCGCCCGGGACTCCAACACCGGGGAGCTGTTTTTT.

A few counts support this clone. The rearrangement uses TRBV6-1 and TRBJ2-3, with D perhaps TRBD1 (5 bases). Trimming pared 5 bases from V and 0 bases from J, leaving 9 bases between. This CDR3 region has 14 residues. The germline V gene encodes CDR1 MNHNS and CDR2 SASEGT. This chain's CDR3 is CASSWTSSTDTQYF. In DNA form, the CDR3 reads TGTGCCAGCAGTTGGACATCTAGCACAGATACGCAGTATTTT.

The rearrangement links TRBV5-5 to TRBJ2-3, with 7 bases identical to TRBD2. Germline V gene data show CDR1 as SGHKS and CDR2 as YYEKEE (reference sequence). Losses at the gene ends were 8 bases for V and 4 bases for J; bases not matched to a gene: 4. The CDR3 has 12 amino acids. The CDR3 bases are TGTGCCAGAGAGGGAGGGCCAGATACGCAGTATTTT. Its protein is CAREGGPDTQYF. The variable domain in full, with the rest retrieved from reference TRBV5-5 and TRBJ2-3, is DAGVTQSPTHLIKTRGQQVTLRCSPISGHKSVSWYQQVLGQGPQFIFQYYEKEERGRGNFPDRFSARQFPNYSSELNVNALLLGDSALYLCAREGGPDTQYFGPGTRLTVL.

The rearrangement uses TRBV6-1 and TRBJ2-7; D ambiguous. The CDR3 length is 15 residues. V was clipped by 5 bases and J by 0 bases, with 14 bases between them. From germline, CDR1 is MNHNS and CDR2 SASEGT. This chain's CDR3 is CASSPWALSSYEQYF. The CDR3 DNA sequence: TGTGCCAGCAGTCCGTGGGCCTTAAGCTCCTACGAGCAGTACTTC.

The V gene is TRBV21-1, the J gene TRBJ2-1; TRBD2, as called in the table, went unchecked against the DNA. TRBV21-1 is a pseudogene. The length of the CDR3 is 10 residues. The CDR3 DNA sequence: TGTGCCAGCAGTCCGGATGAGCAGTTCTTC. Its protein is CASSPDEQFF.

The V gene is TRBV7-2, the J gene TRBJ1-1, with no clear D. Germline V lookup: CDR1 SGHTA, CDR2 FQGNSA. Trimming shortened V by 2 bases and J by 4 bases, and 14 bases separated the two germline ends. The CDR3 sequence is 15 residues long. This chain's CDR3 is CASSLMGSWSTEAFF. CDR3 in DNA: TGTGCCAGCAGCTTAATGGGGTCGTGGAGCACTGAAGCTTTCTTT. Full variable domain (missing parts from reference TRBV7-2 and TRBJ1-1): GAGVSQSPSNKVTEKGKDVELRCDPISGHTALYWYRQSLGQGLEFLIYFQGNSAPDKSGLPSDRFSAERTGGSVSTLTIQRTQQEDSAVYLCASSLMGSWSTEAFFGQGTRLTVV.

The J gene is TRBJ1-1, the V gene TRBV2, with 7 nucleotides matching TRBD1. V lost 6 bases, J lost 2 bases, and 9 bases stayed unmatched. Germline CDR1 reads SNHLY; CDR2 reads FYNNEI. The CDR3 is 15 amino acids. The CDR3 coding sequence is TGTGCCAGCAGGGTGGGGGGGACAGTTAACACTGAAGCTTTCTTT. It translates to CASRVGGTVNTEAFF.

This chain uses TRBV2 with TRBJ1-6; D not certain. The germline V and J ends were trimmed by 7 bases and 7 bases, with 11 bases remaining between them. Germline CDR1 is SNHLY and CDR2 is FYNNEI. The CDR3 length is 13 residues. This CDR3 is CASIGQINSPLHF. CDR3 in DNA: TGTGCCAGCATAGGGCAGATCAATTCACCCCTCCACTTT.

The rearrangement uses TRBV20-1 and TRBJ1-3, with D hard to call. There are 11 residues in the CDR3. The germline V gene has CDR1 DFQATT and CDR2 SNEGSKA (reference sequence). Deletions cut 8 bases from V and 0 bases from J, with 5 bases between. CDR3 region: CSTPSGNTIYF. The DNA for the CDR3 is TGCAGTACCCCCTCTGGAAACACCATATATTTT.

The chain employs TRBV6-4 and TRBJ2-7, with D possibly being TRBD2 (5 bases). V was pared by 4 bases and J by 8 bases, with 15 bases between. The V gene's germline CDR1 is MRHNA and CDR2 SNTAGT. CDR3 length equals 13 residues. The CDR3 region has the DNA TGTGCCAGCAGTGTTGGAGGCACCAGTAAGCAGTACTTC. It is translated as CASSVGGTSKQYF.

The CDR3 region is CASSKDVQSSYNSPLHF. CDR3 in DNA: TGTGCCAGCAGCAAAGATGTCCAGAGCTCCTATAATTCACCCCTCCACTTT. The V and J genes are TRBV21-1 and TRBJ1-6. TRBV21-1 is labeled a pseudogene. The CDR3 is 17 amino acids.

This sequence joins TRBV20-1 and TRBJ2-7; D is uncertain. Trimming shortened V by 6 bases and J by 3 bases, and 9 bases separated the two germline ends. CDR1 and CDR2 (germline): DFQATT, SNEGSKA (reference sequence). CDR3 length: 11 residues. The CDR3 DNA follows: TGCAGTGCCAAACGACGCTACGAGCAGTACTTC. Its protein is CSAKRRYEQYF.

The V call is TRBV28, the J call TRBJ2-5, with TRBD1 matching over 8 bases. The J call is doubtful: the DNA matches TRBJ2-7 better. The CDR3 runs 17 residues. Germline CDR1 MDHEN, CDR2 SYDVKM. The CDR3, as DNA: TGTGCCAGCAGGTCCTCCAACCGGACAGGGTTCGTCTACGAGCAGTACTTC. This codes for CASRSSNRTGFVYEQYF.

The gene calls are TRBV2 and TRBJ1-2; D call uncertain. Deletions cut 4 bases from V and 6 bases from J, with 9 bases between. This CDR3 spans 12 amino acids. Germline-derived CDR1 and CDR2 are SNHLY and FYNNEI. CDR3 amino acids: CASSAEDDGYTF. The CDR3 DNA follows: TGTGCCAGCAGTGCGGAGGATGATGGCTACACCTTC.

V usage is TRBV29-1 and J usage is TRBJ1-5, with a possible D match to TRBD1 (5 bases). Trimming left V 3 bases short and J 4 bases short, with 7 bases between. This CDR3 spans 12 amino acids. Germline V lookup: CDR1 SQVTM, CDR2 ANQGSEA. The CDR3 DNA sequence: TGCAGCGTTGAGGGGGGAAATCAGCCCCAGCATTTT. Residues: CSVEGGNQPQHF.

The V call is TRBV12-2, the J call TRBJ2-1; TRBD1, as called in the table, went unchecked against the DNA. TRBV12-2 is a pseudogene segment. This CDR3 spans 17 amino acids. CDR3 region: CASRLAGRDNLNNEQFF. DNA of the CDR3: TGTGCAAGTCGCTTAGCTGGCCGGGACAATCTCAACAATGAGCAGTTCTTC.

A single count supports this clone. A read error is possible here, since a much larger clone lies one base away. J is TRBJ1-3 and V is TRBV5-7; D gene ambiguous. TRBV5-7 is known as an ORF, though its function is uncertain. With 4 bases removed from V and 0 bases from J, the gap between germline ends came to 14 bases. This CDR3 has 16 amino acids. CDR3 DNA: TGTGCCAGCAGCGAATTGATGGGCTCCTCTGGAAACACCATATATTTT. Its protein product is CASSELMGSSGNTIYF.

Written as DNA, the CDR3 is TGTGCCAGCAGCTTACGTAGCGGAGATCTCTACGAGCAGTACTTC. This translates into CASSLRSGDLYEQYF. The chain combines TRBV7-3 with TRBJ2-7; perhaps TRBD2 as D (6 bases). Germline V gives CDR1 SGHTA, CDR2 FQGTGA. This CDR3 contains 15 residues. Trimming removed 2 bases at V and 3 bases at J, with 14 bases between.

This sequence joins TRBV6-5 and TRBJ1-4, with D possibly TRBD1 on 5 matching bases. This CDR3 region has 15 residues. Germline V gene data show CDR1 as MNHEY and CDR2 as SVGAGI. Trimming pared 5 bases from V and 8 bases from J, leaving 18 bases between. CDR3 DNA: TGTGCCAGCAGTCTTCGGGACCGACGGATCGAAAAACTGTTTTTT. It codes for CASSLRDRRIEKLFF.

This clone was observed once. The chain employs TRBV18 and TRBJ1-6; D possibly corresponds to TRBD1 (6 bases). Germline V gives CDR1 KGHSH, CDR2 LQKENI. Trimming cost V 1 base and J 5 bases, with 9 bases left between them. This CDR3 region has 15 residues. The CDR3 bases are TGTGCCAGCTCACCACTGGGACAAGATAATTCACCCCTCCACTTT. As protein: CASSPLGQDNSPLHF.

The rearrangement uses TRBV30 and TRBJ2-7, with D perhaps matching TRBD1 or TRBD2 (7 bases each). Germline V gene lookup returns CDR1 GTSNPN and CDR2 SVGIG (reference sequence). The CDR3 loop spans 16 amino acids. Trimming stripped 0 bases from V and 1 base from J, with 16 bases between. CDR3 sequence: CAWSVGGGRRSYEQYF. The DNA of the CDR3 is TGTGCCTGGAGTGTAGGGGGCGGGAGAAGGTCCTACGAGCAGTACTTC.

The CDR3, as DNA: TGTGCCAGCAGCGTAGAAGGACAAGAGACCCAGTACTTC. This gives the protein CASSVEGQETQYF. The rearrangement uses TRBV9 and TRBJ2-5; no reliable D call. Germline CDR1 SGDLS, CDR2 YYNGEE. The CDR3 contains 13 residues. Trimming shortened V by 0 bases and J by 2 bases, and 5 bases separated the two germline ends.

In its sample, this clone was seen once. The V and J genes are TRBV2 and TRBJ2-5; 10 nucleotides agree with TRBD2. Germline V CDR1 and CDR2: SNHLY, FYNNEI. V trimming: 10 bases; J trimming: 5 bases; junction bases outside the gene matches: 19. CDR3 length: 17 amino acids. CDR3 DNA sequence: TGTGCCATCAAAGCCTTCCGCCGAGCGGGAGGGGTGGAGACCCAGTACTTC. Translated, it gives CAIKAFRRAGGVETQYF.

A word on this clone: Different DNA sequences within this sample yield the same CDR3. The chain carries TRBV12-2 and TRBJ2-5; TRBD2, as called in the table, went unchecked against the DNA. TRBV12-2 is labeled a pseudogene. The CDR3 runs to 15 residues. The CDR3 coding sequence is TGTGCAAGTCGCCTAAAACTAGCGGGGGAAGAGACCCAGTACTTC. It yields the protein CASRLKLAGEETQYF.

The genes are TRBV5-4 and TRBJ2-7; TRBD2 agrees at 15 bases. This CDR3 has 16 amino acids. Unmatched junction bases numbered 5, after V lost 4 bases and J lost 3 bases. Per the germline V gene, CDR1 is SGHNT and CDR2 is YYREEE (reference sequence). The CDR3 DNA reads as TGTGCCAGCAGCCGGACTAGCGGGGGGGGAAACTACGAGCAGTACTTC. This translates into CASSRTSGGGNYEQYF.

The genes are TRBV5-1 and TRBJ2-3; D may match TRBD1 or TRBD2 (5 bases each). The CDR3 contains 14 residues. Germline V gene sequence: CDR1 SGHRS, CDR2 YFSETQ. The germline V and J ends were trimmed by 0 bases and 6 bases, with 11 bases remaining between them. CDR3 sequence: CASSLATEGDTQYF. Written as DNA, the CDR3 is TGCGCCAGCAGCTTGGCGACCGAGGGGGATACGCAGTATTTT. Full variable domain (remainder filled in from reference TRBV5-1 and TRBJ2-3): KAGVTQTPRYLIKTRGQQVTLSCSPISGHRSVSWYQQTPGQGLQFLFEYFSETQRNKGNFPGRFSGRQFSNSRSEMNVSTLELGDSALYLCASSLATEGDTQYFGPGTRLTVL.

The chain joins TRBV6-5 to TRBJ1-5; D is ambiguous. The CDR3 totals 14 residues. V shed 5 bases and J shed 5 bases, with 13 bases lying between them. Germline lookup yields CDR1 MNHEY and CDR2 SVGAGI. The CDR3 region is CASSPTALYQPQHF. CDR3 DNA: TGTGCCAGCAGTCCTACAGCGTTATATCAGCCCCAGCATTTT.

This clone has only one observation. The chain couples TRBV29-1 to TRBJ2-5; 7 bases fit TRBD1. Germline CDR1 is SQVTM and CDR2 is ANQGSEA. This CDR3 spans 12 amino acids. Unmatched junction bases numbered 7, after V lost 7 bases and J lost 5 bases. CDR3 amino acids: CSGRQGRETQYF. In DNA form, the CDR3 reads TGCAGCGGAAGACAGGGCCGTGAGACCCAGTACTTC. Full variable domain (rest looked up from reference TRBV29-1 and TRBJ2-5): SAVISQKPSRDICQRGTSLTIQCQVDSQVTMMFWYRQQPGQSLTLIATANQGSEATYESGFVIDKFPISRPNLTFSTLTVSNMSPEDSSIYLCSGRQGRETQYFGPGTRLLVL.

V is TRBV6-4 and J is TRBJ1-4, with a weak D call TRBD1 (5 bases). Germline loops: CDR1 MRHNA, CDR2 SNTAGT. The length of the CDR3 is 13 residues. V was cut by 1 base and J by 8 bases, with 8 bases left in between. The CDR3 sequence is CASSDLEGEKLFF. In DNA, the CDR3 is TGTGCCAGCAGTGACTTGGAGGGGGAAAAACTGTTTTTT.